This note documents a single T cell receptor (beta chain) sequence. The sample holds many counts of this clonotype. Which antigen it targets is not known. There are no base qualities to consult, and no much larger clone falls within one base. For repertoire sequencing, TCR beta CDR3 regions were amplified from RNA transcripts. HTBI primers and the Qiagen OneStep RT-PCR kit were used in a first-round RT-PCR, which was followed by a second-round multiplex PCR, size selection and purification. The libraries underwent paired-end sequencing with 100 bp reads on an Illumina HiSeq2000. The source study handled its data this way. Reads were processed with SOAPnuke, discarding reads with adapters, uncalled bases, mean Phred below 15, or no exact constant-primer or identifier match. COPE v1.2.5 was used to merge high-quality paired reads. Unique nucleotide sequences were defined as clonotypes and aligned to IMGT TRB V, D and J references using MiTCR v1.1. Analysis was restricted to V-J combinations with a frequency above 0.0001, which covered about 99% of repertoires. For each V-J combination, a TCR clonal expansion and chaos score was defined as the ratio of F50 clonal expansion to chaos observed in the TCRdist matrix. Welch's t-statistics and random forest were used to reduce the features to about 12 V-J combinations, which were then used as input to a naive Bayes classifier. Thyroid-blood repertoire similarity was quantified with the Morisita-Horn index. The raw public data were reprocessed by TCRdb itself: fastp quality trimming at Q25, MiXCR clonotype calling, in-frame beta chains only. Rows matching on CDR3 protein sequence are summarized as one entry with the most common DNA and genes. It is TCRdb's table, rather than the study itself, that gives the V and J calls and clone size. This sample has about 220,000 distinct CDR3 sequences in its table, and 20% to 25% of those were observed once. The ten largest account for more than 35% of the sample.

The germline V gene gives CDR1 as SGHRS and CDR2 as YFSETQ. Trimming leaves V shorter by 0 bases and J shorter by 1 base, with the junction holding 3 bases beyond the gene matches. From its cysteine to its phenylalanine, the CDR3 spans 15 amino acids. Only CDR3 DNA is held: 45 bases, read in frame from base 1. Ophthalmopathy patients were characterized by moderately to severely active disease, a Clinical Activity Score of at least 3, a NOSPECS grade of at least 4, and a disease duration under 3 months. Patients were excluded if they had other autoimmune diseases, uncontrolled infections, pregnancy or lactation. Diagnosis relied on clinical symptoms, serum thyroxine, TRAb, thyroid ultrasound and orbital computed tomography. Using Ficoll-Paque density gradient centrifugation, PBMCs were isolated from 9.5 to 10 ml of fresh peripheral blood. Trizol reagent was used to extract the total RNA, and its quality was then checked on an Agilent 2100 Bioanalyzer.

The sample originates from a study of Graves' ophthalmopathy and Graves' hyperthyroidism (dated by TCRdb to about 2018). Regarding the research as a whole: Peripheral blood was collected at initial diagnosis, before any treatment. To tell Graves' ophthalmopathy apart from Graves' hyperthyroidism, and to predict which patients would progress to ophthalmopathy, the study relied on TCR beta repertoire signatures. In total, around 130 blood samples were TCR-sequenced: some 43 ophthalmopathy, some 72 hyperthyroidism and some 17 hyperthyroidism-to-ophthalmopathy patients. A discovery set of about a hundred patients (approximately 42 ophthalmopathy, about 58 stable hyperthyroidism) was enrolled to explore V-J signatures distinguishing ophthalmopathy from hyperthyroidism. An independent validation cohort comprised roughly 20 hyperthyroidism patients and around 16 patients who later progressed from hyperthyroidism to ophthalmopathy. In roughly 6 hyperthyroidism patients, the T-cell repertoires found in thyroid tissue were compared with those found in blood. Following sampling, methimazole starting at 30 mg daily was administered to hyperthyroidism patients, and high-dose intravenous methylprednisolone was administered to ophthalmopathy patients. The approximately 100 discovery patients were randomly split 7:3 into training and test sets. General findings and caveats noted by the study authors: Among expanded thyroid clonotypes with frequency above 0.001, most also showed up in blood, which suggests that blood repertoires may reflect the thyroid immune response. In cross-validation, the 13-signature model distinguished ophthalmopathy from stable hyperthyroidism with approximately 85% sensitivity and 81% to 83% specificity, and in the test set the corresponding values were around 78% and 73%. No statistical method was used to set the sample size in advance, and the investigators knew which group each participant was assigned to. In validation, the model predicted ophthalmopathy progression with 70.59% sensitivity and approximately 72% specificity; roughly 11 predicted patients were CT-confirmed with GO in a median of around 6 months.

Source material: peripheral blood. The TCR sequence derives from a woman aged 50 to 60 with Graves' ophthalmopathy. Donor details come from another sample of the same person, matched by shared clones. The rearranged segments are TRBV5-1 and TRBJ2-5; 7 nucleotides in the junction match TRBD2. The sequenced DNA is TGCGCCAGCAGCTTGGCTAGCGGAACCCAAGAGACCCAGTACTTC. Its product reads: CASSLASGTQETQYF.